This TCR beta chain was recovered during a study of Ad26.COV2.S vaccination and SARS-CoV-2 variants. Treatment indicated: approximately 18 received Ad26.COV2.S at low or high dose, single or two shots; about 5 received placebo; per-sample allocation not given. Sample collection was performed on day 63 after the first vaccine or placebo injection. This CDR3 spans 16 amino acids. The V gene end was trimmed by 5 bases and the J gene end by 4 bases; junction bases not matched to a gene: 12. In germline, CDR1 is MNHEY, CDR2 SMNVEV (reference sequence). Sequencing was performed with immunoSEQ multiplex PCR; in TCRdb, only in-frame clones are kept and a portion is missing. The sample lists 300,000 to 350,000 clones; roughly 90% were seen once.

The V call is TRBV27, the J call TRBJ1-1, with 8 bases matching TRBD1. The sequence was collected from a person between 18 and 60 years old who received the Ad26.COV2.S COVID-19 vaccine or a placebo. This specimen consisted of peripheral blood, obtained in a trial of Ad26.COV2.S vaccine versus placebo. The CDR3 reads CASSPRPTGEVTEAFF. The CDR3 DNA reads TGTGCCAGCAGTCCCCGCCCGACAGGGGAGGTCACTGAAGCTTTCTTT.